A single sample is the source of the 6 T cell receptor beta chains below, sequenced in a study of cytomegalovirus exposure and HLA in healthy donors. The PCR made use of 60 Vbeta and 13 Jbeta primers. Here immunoSEQ multiplex PCR was the method, and the copy in TCRdb shows in-frame clones only, minus some. The data contain tens of thousands of clones, around 64% of them singletons. What was sequenced was PBMCs. Receptor source: a man aged 30 to 39 in good health and CMV-seronegative.

The chain carries TRBV30 and TRBJ2-1; 12 nucleotides align to TRBD2. CDR1 and CDR2 (germline): GTSNPN, SVGIG (reference sequence). The CDR3 sequence is 17 residues long. V shed 8 bases, J shed 2 bases, and the junction held 13 bases outside the gene matches. The CDR3 sequence is CARSLERLAGAYNEQFF. CDR3 bases: TGTGCCCGCTCCCTCGAAAGACTAGCGGGAGCCTACAATGAGCAGTTCTTC.

This chain uses TRBV10-3 with TRBJ2-1, with 7 bases identical to TRBD1. The CDR3 consists of 13 residues. Germline V lookup: CDR1 ENHRY, CDR2 SYGVKD. Trimming at V came to 3 bases and at J to 6 bases, leaving 2 bases not matched to a gene. The DNA for the CDR3 is TGTGCCATCAGTGACGCAGGGGGCAATGAGCAGTTCTTC. Protein product: CAISDAGGNEQFF.

The chain uses TRBV7-6 and TRBJ2-7; 10 nucleotides line up with TRBD1. CDR1 is SGHVS, CDR2 FNYEAQ, per germline. V was pared by 5 bases and J by 3 bases, with 10 bases of the junction left unmatched. The CDR3 spans 16 residues. Here the CDR3 reads CASSHHRDRGNYEQYF. The CDR3 region has the DNA TGTGCCAGCAGCCATCACCGGGACAGGGGAAACTACGAGCAGTACTTC.

V and J are TRBV25-1 and TRBJ2-1, with D unresolved. CDR1 and CDR2 from the germline V gene are MGHDK and SYGVNS. This CDR3 has 16 residues. V was trimmed by 6 bases and J by 7 bases, leaving 22 bases between them. The CDR3 DNA follows: TGTGCCAGCAGCGAAGATGACTTCCCGACGTGGAATGAGCAGTTCTTC. Protein sequence: CASSEDDFPTWNEQFF.

This chain joins TRBV6-1 and TRBJ2-3; the match to TRBD1 covers 7 bases. This CDR3 is built from 15 residues. From germline, CDR1 is MNHNS and CDR2 SASEGT. The V gene end was trimmed by 2 bases and the J gene end by 4 bases; junction bases not matched to a gene: 6. The DNA of the CDR3 is TGTGCCAGCAGTGAAAGGCGTCAGGGGGCAGATACGCAGTATTTT. This gives the protein CASSERRQGADTQYF.

This clone is a singleton in its sample. The rearrangement uses TRBV19 and TRBJ1-5; 8 nucleotides match TRBD1. The germline V gene has CDR1 LNHDA and CDR2 SQIVND (reference sequence). V shed 10 bases, J shed 5 bases, and the junction held 16 bases outside the gene matches. This CDR3 contains 16 residues. The DNA of the CDR3 is TGTGCCACCTTAGGACAGGGTTATCCAACACATCAGCCCCAGCATTTT. This sequence encodes CATLGQGYPTHQPQHF.